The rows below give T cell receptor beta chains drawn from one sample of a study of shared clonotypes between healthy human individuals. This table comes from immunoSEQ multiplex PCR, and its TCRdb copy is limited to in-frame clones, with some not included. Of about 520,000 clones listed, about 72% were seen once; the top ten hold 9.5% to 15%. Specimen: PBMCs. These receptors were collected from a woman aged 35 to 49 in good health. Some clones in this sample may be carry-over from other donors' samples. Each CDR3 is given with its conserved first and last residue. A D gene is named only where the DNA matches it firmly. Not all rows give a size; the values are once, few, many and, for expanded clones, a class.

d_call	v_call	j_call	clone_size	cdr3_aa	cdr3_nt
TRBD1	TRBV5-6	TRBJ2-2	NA	CASSLLGGLDTGELFF	TGTGCCAGCAGCTTGTTAGGGGGCCTGGACACCGGGGAGCTGTTTTTT
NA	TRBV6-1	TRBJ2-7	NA	CASTARGQGLEQYF	TGTGCCAGCACCGCCCGTGGGCAGGGACTCGAGCAGTACTTC
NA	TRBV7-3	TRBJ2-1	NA	CASSPGPLDGEQFF	TGTGCCAGCAGCCCGGGCCCACTAGACGGTGAGCAGTTCTTC
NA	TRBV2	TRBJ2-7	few	CASSDSAATYEQYF	TGTGCCAGCAGTGATTCCGCTGCTACCTACGAGCAGTACTTC
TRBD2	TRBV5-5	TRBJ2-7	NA	CASSLGPTSGREQYF	TGTGCCAGCAGCTTGGGCCCGACTAGCGGGCGCGAGCAGTACTTC
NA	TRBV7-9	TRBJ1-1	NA	CASSLAGNTEAFF	TGTGCCAGCAGCTTAGCAGGGAACACTGAAGCTTTCTTT
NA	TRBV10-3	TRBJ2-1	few	CAISESRDEQFF	TGTGCCATCAGTGAGAGTCGTGATGAGCAGTTCTTC
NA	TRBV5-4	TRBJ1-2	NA	CASSSRVFNYGYTF	TGTGCCAGCAGCTCCCGGGTTTTTAACTATGGCTACACCTTC
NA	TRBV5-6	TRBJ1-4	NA	CASSFSGNEKLFF	TGTGCCAGCAGCTTCAGTGGGAATGAAAAACTGTTTTTT
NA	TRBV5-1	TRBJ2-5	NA	CASSLTGLRETQYF	TGCGCCAGCAGCCTAACAGGGTTGCGGGAGACCCAGTACTTC
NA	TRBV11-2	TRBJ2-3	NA	CASSLNPYTDTQYF	TGTGCCAGCAGCTTAAACCCCTACACAGATACGCAGTATTTT
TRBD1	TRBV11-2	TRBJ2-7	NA	CASSLETGVPPYEQYF	TGTGCCAGCAGCTTAGAGACAGGGGTTCCCCCCTACGAGCAGTACTTC
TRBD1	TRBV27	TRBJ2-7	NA	CASSSSGTAVHEQYF	TGTGCCAGCAGTTCCTCCGGGACAGCAGTCCACGAGCAGTACTTC
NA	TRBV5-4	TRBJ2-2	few	CASSPYGSLDTGELFF	TGTGCCAGCAGCCCGTACGGGTCTCTTGACACCGGGGAGCTGTTTTTT
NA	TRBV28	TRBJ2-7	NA	CASSPGSSYEQYF	TGTGCCAGCAGTCCCGGGAGCTCCTACGAGCAGTACTTC
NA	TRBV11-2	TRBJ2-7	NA	CASSRLPRGQGIYEQYF	TGTGCCAGCAGCCGCTTACCACGGGGCCAGGGTATCTACGAGCAGTACTTC
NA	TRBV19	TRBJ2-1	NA	CASSMGWRNEQFF	TGTGCCAGTAGTATGGGGTGGAGAAATGAGCAGTTCTTC
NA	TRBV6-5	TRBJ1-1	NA	CASRTRQRNTEAFF	TGTGCCAGTAGGACGAGACAGAGAAACACTGAAGCTTTCTTT
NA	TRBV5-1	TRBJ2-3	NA	CASSPPPRASISTDTQYF	TGCGCCAGCAGCCCCCCCCCTAGGGCCTCTATTAGCACAGATACGCAGTATTTT
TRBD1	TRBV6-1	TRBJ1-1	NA	CASTGTGGTEAFF	TGTGCCAGCACCGGGACAGGAGGCACTGAAGCTTTCTTT
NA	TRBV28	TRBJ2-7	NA	CASSLGLTSSYEQYF	TGTGCCAGCAGTTTAGGGCTGACCTCCTCCTACGAGCAGTACTTC
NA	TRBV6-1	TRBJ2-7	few	CASKGEVSSYEQYF	TGTGCCAGCAAGGGGGAGGTAAGCTCCTACGAGCAGTACTTC
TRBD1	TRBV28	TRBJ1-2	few	CASSLKGALNYGYTF	TGTGCCAGCAGTTTAAAGGGGGCGCTTAACTATGGCTACACCTTC
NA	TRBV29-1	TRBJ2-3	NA	CSVVSSTDTQYF	TGCAGCGTTGTTTCTAGCACAGATACGCAGTATTTT